This T cell receptor beta chain appears in the sequencing data of a study of blood T cell repertoires in COVID-19. About the research overall: Samples of COVID-19 (acute and convalescent) were obtained from the United States, Italy and Spain. Sample material is recorded as cDNA or gDNA derived from T cells, B-cell-depleted T cells, or PBMCs.

The germline gives CDR1 MNHEY, CDR2 SVGEGT. This CDR3 region has 14 residues. The V and J ends lost 6 bases and 1 base respectively, with 12 bases between them. Original handling: Quantification of nucleated cells was approximated via reference gene primer amplification. Using immunoSEQ multiplex PCR, the repertoire was profiled, and TCRdb retains in-frame clones only, with some absent. V, J and clone size are those of that table, while D and trimming were read from the DNA. The sample consists of tens of thousands of clones, 90% of them appearing once. The chain carries TRBV6-2 or TRBV6-3 and TRBJ1-1; perhaps TRBD1 as D (6 bases). The sequencing input was peripheral blood. This sequence was found in a woman over 75 with active or convalescent COVID-19. The DNA for the CDR3 is TGTGCCAGCAGCCGGGGACAATGGAACACTGAAGCTTTCTTT. It codes for CASSRGQWNTEAFF.